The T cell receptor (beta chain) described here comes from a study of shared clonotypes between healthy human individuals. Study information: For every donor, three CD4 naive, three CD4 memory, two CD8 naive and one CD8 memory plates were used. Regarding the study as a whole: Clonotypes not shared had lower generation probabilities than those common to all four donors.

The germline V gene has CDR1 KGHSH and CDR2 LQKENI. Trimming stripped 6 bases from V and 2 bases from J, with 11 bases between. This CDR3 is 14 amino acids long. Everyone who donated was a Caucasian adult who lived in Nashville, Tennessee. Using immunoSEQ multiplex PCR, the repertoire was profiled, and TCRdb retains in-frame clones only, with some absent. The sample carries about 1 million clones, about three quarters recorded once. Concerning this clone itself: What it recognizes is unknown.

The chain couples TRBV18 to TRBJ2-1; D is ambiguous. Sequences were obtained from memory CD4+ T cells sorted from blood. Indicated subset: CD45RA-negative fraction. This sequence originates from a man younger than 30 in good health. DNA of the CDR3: TGTGCCAGCTCCCGGCCTCCAACCTACAATGAGCAGTTCTTC. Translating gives CASSRPPTYNEQFF.